The 14 T cell receptor beta chains given below trace back to one sample, sequenced in a study of cytomegalovirus exposure and HLA in healthy donors. The PCR made use of 60 Vbeta and 13 Jbeta primers. Assay used: immunoSEQ multiplex PCR; TCRdb lists only in-frame clones, some missing. The data contain 99,000 or so clones, roughly four fifths of them seen just once; the ten biggest clones take up approximately 4%. The sample consisted of PBMCs. Receptors originate from a female donor in good health and CMV-seropositive.

The sample holds a few counts of this clone. The chain links TRBV5-6 to TRBJ1-5, with a possible D match to TRBD1 (6 bases). The CDR3 is made up of 14 amino acids. Looked up from germline, CDR1 is SGHDT and CDR2 is YYEEEE. The V end was cut by 2 bases, the J end by 4 bases, with 10 bases between. The DNA of the CDR3 is TGTGCCAGCAGCTTTGGTCAGGGGAATCAGCCCCAGCATTTT. Amino acid sequence: CASSFGQGNQPQHF.

This clone was detected once. Its ends do not fully match the called genes, so a read error is possible. The chain has TRBV6-1 and TRBJ1-2, with a weak D call TRBD1 (5 bases). This CDR3 has 14 residues. Looked up from germline, CDR1 is MNHNS and CDR2 is SASEGT. The CDR3 loop reads CASTPTVTNYGYPF. In DNA form, the CDR3 reads TGTGCCAGCACCCCGACAGTCACTAACTATGGCTACCCCTTC.

The chain couples TRBV11-2 to TRBJ1-2, with 8 bases matching TRBD1. Trimming at V came to 5 bases and at J to 0 bases, leaving 5 bases not matched to a gene. The CDR3 sequence is 15 residues long. Germline values: CDR1 SGHAT, CDR2 FQNNGV. This CDR3 reads CASSRGQAANYGYTF. Written as DNA, the CDR3 is TGTGCCAGCAGCCGGGGACAGGCAGCTAACTATGGCTACACCTTC.

The chain links TRBV6-4 to TRBJ1-2; D gene unclear. The CDR3 contains 13 residues. V was shortened by 4 bases and J by 5 bases, with 11 bases between the two germline ends. The germline CDR1 and CDR2 sequences are MRHNA and SNTAGT. CDR3 DNA sequence: TGTGCCAGCAGTGTTCAGGAAGATTATGGCTACACCTTC. It encodes CASSVQEDYGYTF.

The V and J genes are TRBV13 and TRBJ2-1, with D perhaps matching TRBD2 (6 bases). Germline CDR1 reads PRHDT; CDR2 reads FYEKMQ (reference sequence). V was shortened by 3 bases and J by 8 bases, with 17 bases between the two germline ends. The CDR3 sequence is 15 residues long. The CDR3 DNA sequence: TGTGCCAGCAGCTTGAGTAGCGGACGATCTGATGAGCAGTTCTTC. Translated: CASSLSSGRSDEQFF.

In this sample, this clone turned up once. This chain links TRBV29-1 with TRBJ1-2; 7 bases are a match to TRBD1. The V segment lost 4 bases and the J segment 1 base; nucleotides outside the gene matches: 6. Germline V gene lookup returns CDR1 SQVTM and CDR2 ANQGSEA. This CDR3 has 14 residues. CDR3 bases: TGCAGCGTTGCCTTGACAGGGTTTAACTATGGCTACACCTTC. Translating gives CSVALTGFNYGYTF.

This sequence joins TRBV27 and TRBJ2-2; 9 bases fit TRBD1. CDR3 length: 14 residues. CDR1 is MNHEY and CDR2 is SMNVEV in the germline V gene (reference sequence). Losses at the gene ends were 8 bases for V and 2 bases for J; bases not matched to a gene: 3. CDR3 sequence reads: CASGGQGNTGELFF. CDR3 nucleotide sequence: TGTGCCAGCGGGGGACAGGGCAACACCGGGGAGCTGTTTTTT.

The V gene is TRBV28, the J gene TRBJ2-7, with 7 bases fitting TRBD1. V shed 2 bases, J shed 4 bases, and the junction held 8 bases outside the gene matches. The CDR3 spans 15 residues. Germline CDR1 is MDHEN and CDR2 is SYDVKM. The CDR3 DNA follows: TGTGCCAGCAGTTTAGGGGGTTGGGGACAGTACGAGCAGTACTTC. It encodes CASSLGGWGQYEQYF.

V gene TRBV5-5 combines with J gene TRBJ2-7, with D possibly matching TRBD2 (6 bases). The CDR3 extends over 14 amino acids. V lost 5 bases to trimming and J lost 3 bases, with 15 bases between them. Germline CDR1 reads SGHKS; CDR2 reads YYEKEE (reference sequence). CDR3 sequence (DNA): TGTGCCAGCAGGAGGGACTTACTAATCTACGAGCAGTACTTC. This gives the protein CASRRDLLIYEQYF.

V usage is TRBV21-1 and J usage is TRBJ2-3; TRBD2 is taken as the D call from the table, unchecked against the DNA. TRBV21-1 is given as a pseudogene. CDR3 length: 14 amino acids. CDR3 sequence reads: CASSKVSSLDTQYF. For the CDR3, the DNA is TGTGCCAGCAGCAAAGTATCGAGTTTAGATACGCAGTATTTT.

The chain recombines TRBV7-2 with TRBJ1-1; D remains unclear. Trimming took 1 base from V and 8 from J, leaving 14 bases between them. Germline V lookup: CDR1 SGHTA, CDR2 FQGNSA. CDR3 size: 14 residues. The CDR3 loop is CASSLGRQLTEAFF. CDR3 sequence (DNA): TGTGCCAGCAGCTTAGGGAGGCAGTTGACGGAAGCTTTCTTT.

V and J are TRBV11-2 and TRBJ2-1; TRBD2 aligns across 10 bases. This CDR3 is 16 amino acids long. Losses at the gene ends were 4 bases for V and 6 bases for J; bases not matched to a gene: 9. The germline V gene has CDR1 SGHAT and CDR2 FQNNGV. CDR3 bases: TGTGCCAGCAGCTCCAACCTAGCGGGGGTATTCAATGAGCAGTTCTTC. Protein product: CASSSNLAGVFNEQFF.

This chain joins TRBV9 and TRBJ2-2; 7 bases fit TRBD2. Germline V gene lookup returns CDR1 SGDLS and CDR2 YYNGEE. V lost 4 bases, J lost 7 bases, and 13 bases stayed unmatched. The CDR3 runs 16 residues. In DNA form, the CDR3 reads TGTGCCAGCAGCCCCCGTTGGGCGGGGGAAGACGGGGAGCTGTTTTTT. Protein sequence: CASSPRWAGEDGELFF.

The chain links TRBV27 to TRBJ2-3, with D uncertain. V lost 4 bases, J lost 1 base, and 6 bases lay in between. This CDR3 has 13 residues. The germline CDR1 and CDR2 sequences are MNHEY and SMNVEV (reference sequence). Here the CDR3 DNA reads TGTGCCAGCAGTTGGGCCGGCACAGATACGCAGTATTTT. Its protein is CASSWAGTDTQYF.